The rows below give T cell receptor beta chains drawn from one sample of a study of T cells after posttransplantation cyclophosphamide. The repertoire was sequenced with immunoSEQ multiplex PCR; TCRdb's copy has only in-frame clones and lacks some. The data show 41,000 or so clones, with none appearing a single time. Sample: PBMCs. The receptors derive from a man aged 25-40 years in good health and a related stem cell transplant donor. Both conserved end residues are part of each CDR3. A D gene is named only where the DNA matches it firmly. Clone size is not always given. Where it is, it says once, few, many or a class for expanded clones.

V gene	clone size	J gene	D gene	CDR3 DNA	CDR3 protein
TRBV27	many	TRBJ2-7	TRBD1	TGTGCCAGCAGTTCCCGGACAGGGGGCAGCTACGAGCAGTACTTC	CASSSRTGGSYEQYF
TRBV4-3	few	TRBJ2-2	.	TGCGCCAGCAGCCAAGCGGGGATGGGTACCGGGGAGCTGTTTTTT	CASSQAGMGTGELFF
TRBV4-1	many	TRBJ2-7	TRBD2	TGCGCCAGCAGCCAAGGGCCTAGCGGCGCCTACGAGCAGTACTTC	CASSQGPSGAYEQYF
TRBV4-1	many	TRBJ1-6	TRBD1	TGCGCCAGCAGCCAAGATTCCCGGCCAGGGGGTTCCTATAATTCACCCCTCCACTTT	CASSQDSRPGGSYNSPLHF
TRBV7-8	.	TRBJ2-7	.	TGTGCCAGCAGCTTACTTGATGAGGGGGAGCAGTACTTC	CASSLLDEGEQYF
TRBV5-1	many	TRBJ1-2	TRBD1	TGCGCCACTTCGACAGGGGTTCGGGATGGCTACACCTTC	CATSTGVRDGYTF
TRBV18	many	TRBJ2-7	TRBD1	TGTGCCAGCTCACCACCGAGGGACAGACTCTCCTACGAGCAGTACTTC	CASSPPRDRLSYEQYF
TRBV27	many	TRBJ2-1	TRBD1	TGTGCCAGCAGTCCCTCGGACAGGGGCTCCTACAATGAGCAGTTCTTC	CASSPSDRGSYNEQFF
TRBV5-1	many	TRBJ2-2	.	TGCGCCAGCAGGTGGACAGACGCGAACACCGGGGAGCTGTTTTTT	CASRWTDANTGELFF
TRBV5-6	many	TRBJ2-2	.	TGTGCCAGCAGCTATGTGGGGGGCACCGGGGAGCTGTTTTTT	CASSYVGGTGELFF
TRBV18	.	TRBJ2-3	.	TGTGCCAGCTCACCACCCGGACAGGGAGGGGGTACGCAGTATTTT	CASSPPGQGGGTQYF
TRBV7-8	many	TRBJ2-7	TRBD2	TGTGCCAGCAGCAAGACTAGCGGGGGAATCAAGGGCTACGAGCAGTACTTC	CASSKTSGGIKGYEQYF
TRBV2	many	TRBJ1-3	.	TGTGCCAGCAAGGGGCGTGAGGACTCTGGAAACACCATATATTTT	CASKGREDSGNTIYF
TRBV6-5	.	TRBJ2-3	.	TGTGCCAGCAGTTTGGGACAAAGCACAGATACGCAGTATTTT	CASSLGQSTDTQYF
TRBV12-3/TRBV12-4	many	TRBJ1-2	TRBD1	TGTGCCAGCACCAAAGGACAGGGAGAATATGGCTACACCTTC	CASTKGQGEYGYTF
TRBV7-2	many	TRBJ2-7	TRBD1	TGTGCCAGCAGCTTAGAATGGACAGGGGACTACGAGCAGTACTTC	CASSLEWTGDYEQYF
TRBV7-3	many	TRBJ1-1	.	TGTGCCAGCAGCTACACCATGAACACTGAAGCTTTCTTT	CASSYTMNTEAFF
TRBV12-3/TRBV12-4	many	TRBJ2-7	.	TGTGCCAGCAGTTTAACTCGGTTCTACGAGCAGTACTTC	CASSLTRFYEQYF
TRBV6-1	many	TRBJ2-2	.	TGTGCCAGCATCCAGACAGGACGAACCGGGGAGCTGTTTTTT	CASIQTGRTGELFF
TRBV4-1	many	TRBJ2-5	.	TGCGCCAGCAGCCAAGCAGAGGCACAAGAGACCCAGTACTTC	CASSQAEAQETQYF
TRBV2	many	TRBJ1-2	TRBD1	TGTGCCAGCAGTTACACAGGGGCGCCCGCTGGCTATGGCTACACCTTC	CASSYTGAPAGYGYTF
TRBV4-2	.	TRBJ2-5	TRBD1	TGTGCCAGCAGCCGACACTCGGGACAGCAAGAGACCCAGTACTTC	CASSRHSGQQETQYF
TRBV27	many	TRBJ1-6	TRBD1	TGTGCCAGCAGTTACCCTATAAGACAGGGGGAATATTCACCCCTCCACTTT	CASSYPIRQGEYSPLHF
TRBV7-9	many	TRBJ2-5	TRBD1	TGTGCCAGCAGCTTAGGTTCAGGGGGCGGCCAAGAGACCCAGTACTTC	CASSLGSGGGQETQYF
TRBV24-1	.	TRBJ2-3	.	TGTGCCACCAGTGATTTGTACAGTCATACGCAGTATTTT	CATSDLYSHTQYF
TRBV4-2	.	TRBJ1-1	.	TGTGCCAGCAGCCAATCCGATCGAATCAGGGTTACTGAAGCTTTCTTT	CASSQSDRIRVTEAFF
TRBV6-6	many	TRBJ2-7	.	TGTGCCAGCAGGGCCCCGGGACAACTTACCTACGAGCAGTACTTC	CASRAPGQLTYEQYF
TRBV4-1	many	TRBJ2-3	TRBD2	TGCGCCAGCAGCCAGCAGCGGGGCGGGGGGGTAACAGATACGCAGTATTTT	CASSQQRGGGVTDTQYF
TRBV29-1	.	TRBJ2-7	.	TGCAGCGTTGAAGAAGGAGGGTCCGAGCAGTACTTC	CSVEEGGSEQYF
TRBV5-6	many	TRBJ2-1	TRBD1	TGTGCCAGCAGTCGAACCGGGACAGGGGGCTACAATGAGCAGTTCTTC	CASSRTGTGGYNEQFF
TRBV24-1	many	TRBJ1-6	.	TGTGCCACCAGTGATCACTCTTACACTAGGAGGGAGTATTCCTATAATTCACCCCTCCACTTT	CATSDHSYTRREYSYNSPLHF
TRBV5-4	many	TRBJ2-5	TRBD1	TGTGCCAGCAGCTGGGGACAGGGGGAGACCCAGTACTTC	CASSWGQGETQYF
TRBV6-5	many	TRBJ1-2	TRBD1	TGTGCCAGCAGGACAGGGGGGGAGTTGTATGGCTACACCTTC	CASRTGGELYGYTF
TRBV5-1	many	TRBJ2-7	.	TGCGCCAGCAGCCCCGGCGGGGGCACCTACGAGCAGTACTTC	CASSPGGGTYEQYF
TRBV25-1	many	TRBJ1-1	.	TGTGCCAGCAGTGATCAGGTTTTGAACACTGAAGCTTTCTTT	CASSDQVLNTEAFF
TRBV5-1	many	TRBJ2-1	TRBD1	TGCGCCAGCAGCTTGGCTATCGGACAGGGGAACAATGAGCAGTTCTTC	CASSLAIGQGNNEQFF
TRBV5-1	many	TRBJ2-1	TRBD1	TGCGCCAGCAGCTGGGGGGCCGACAGGGGGCCCTACAATGAGCAGTTCTTC	CASSWGADRGPYNEQFF
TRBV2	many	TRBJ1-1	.	TGTGCCAGCAGTGAGACCCTCGGGGCTGAAGCTTTCTTT	CASSETLGAEAFF
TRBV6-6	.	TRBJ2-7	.	TGTGCCAGCAGTTCTCCGACACTAGCTTCCTACGAGCAGTACTTC	CASSSPTLASYEQYF
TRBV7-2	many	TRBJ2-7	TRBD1	TGTGCCAGCAGCTTAGTCCGGACAGGGTATAACGAGCAGTACTTC	CASSLVRTGYNEQYF
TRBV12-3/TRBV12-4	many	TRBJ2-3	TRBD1	TGTGCCAGCAGTTTAAGGGGGCTGGGCACAGATACGCAGTATTTT	CASSLRGLGTDTQYF
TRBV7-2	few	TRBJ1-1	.	TGTGCCAGCAGCTTGAGTACTAGGAACACTGAAGCTTTCTTT	CASSLSTRNTEAFF
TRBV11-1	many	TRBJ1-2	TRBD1	TGTGCCAGCAGCTTATCAAGCGACAGGGGGCTGTTTGGCTACACCTTC	CASSLSSDRGLFGYTF
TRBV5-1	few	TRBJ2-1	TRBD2	TGCGCCAGCAGCTTGGGATTGTCGGCGGGGGGGTACAATGAGCAGTTCTTC	CASSLGLSAGGYNEQFF
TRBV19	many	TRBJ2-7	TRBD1	TGTGCCAGTACCCCACGACAGGGGGCCTGGGTGCAGTACTTC	CASTPRQGAWVQYF
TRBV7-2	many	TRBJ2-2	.	TGTGCCAGCAGCTTAGAGGGCAGAGGGTTATCCGGGGAGCTGTTTTTT	CASSLEGRGLSGELFF
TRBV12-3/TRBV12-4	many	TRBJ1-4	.	TGTGCCAGCAGCTTTGACAGTTTTTTCTCCAGCAATGAAAAACTGTTTTTT	CASSFDSFFSSNEKLFF
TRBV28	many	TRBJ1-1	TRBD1	TGTGCCAGCAGTCGAAGGACAGGTGAAGCTTTCTTT	CASSRRTGEAFF
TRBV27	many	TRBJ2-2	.	TGTGCCAGCAGTTCCAAGGCAGGGATCACCGGGGAGCTGTTTTTT	CASSSKAGITGELFF
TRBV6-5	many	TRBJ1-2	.	TGTGCCAGCAGTACAGGGTTATCTCAGCATGGCTACACCTTC	CASSTGLSQHGYTF
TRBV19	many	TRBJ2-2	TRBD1	TGTGCCAGTAGTACGACAGGGGGCGCGAACGGGGAGCTGTTTTTT	CASSTTGGANGELFF
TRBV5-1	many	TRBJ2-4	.	TGCGCCAGCAGCTTGGTAGGGGACAAAAACATTCAGTACTTC	CASSLVGDKNIQYF
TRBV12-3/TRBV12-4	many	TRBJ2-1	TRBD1	TGTGCCAGCAGGGTGGCGGGACAGGTAAATGAGCAGTTCTTC	CASRVAGQVNEQFF
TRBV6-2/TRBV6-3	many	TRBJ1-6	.	TGTGCCAGCACGCGGGAGGCGCGTAATTCACCCCTCCACTTT	CASTREARNSPLHF
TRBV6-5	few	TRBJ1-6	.	TGTGCCAGCAGTTACGGACTGACGAATTCACCCCTCCACTTT	CASSYGLTNSPLHF
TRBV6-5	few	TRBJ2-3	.	TGTGCCAGCAGTTATCGTCATCCTTTCCAGGGTCATACGCAGTATTTT	CASSYRHPFQGHTQYF
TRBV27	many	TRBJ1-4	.	TGTGCCAGCAGTTTGGCGGGGACTAATGAAAAACTGTTTTTT	CASSLAGTNEKLFF
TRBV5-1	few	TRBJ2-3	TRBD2	TGCGCCAGCAGCTTGGCCGGCAGCGGGGGTCGCACAGATACGCAGTATTTT	CASSLAGSGGRTDTQYF
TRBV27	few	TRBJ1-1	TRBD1	TGTGCCAGCAGTTTGGCAGGGGGTGTCACTGAAGCTTTCTTT	CASSLAGGVTEAFF
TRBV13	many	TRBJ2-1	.	TGTGCCAGCAGCCCCGGTCACCACCGTTCATTCAATGAGCAGTTCTTC	CASSPGHHRSFNEQFF